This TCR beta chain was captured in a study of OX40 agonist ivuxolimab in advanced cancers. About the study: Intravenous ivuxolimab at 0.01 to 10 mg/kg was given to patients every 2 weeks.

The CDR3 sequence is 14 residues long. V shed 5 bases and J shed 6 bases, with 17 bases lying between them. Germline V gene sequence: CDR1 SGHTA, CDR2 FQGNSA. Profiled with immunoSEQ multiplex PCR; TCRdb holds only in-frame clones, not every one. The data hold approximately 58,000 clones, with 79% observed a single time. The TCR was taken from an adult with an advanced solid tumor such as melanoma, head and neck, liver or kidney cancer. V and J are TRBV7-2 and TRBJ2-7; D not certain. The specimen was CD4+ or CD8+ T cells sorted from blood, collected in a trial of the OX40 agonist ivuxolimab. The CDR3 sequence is CASSPIYTAGEQYF. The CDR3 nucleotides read TGTGCCAGCAGCCCTATCTACACGGCAGGCGAGCAGTACTTC. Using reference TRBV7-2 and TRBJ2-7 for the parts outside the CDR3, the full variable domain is GAGVSQSPSNKVTEKGKDVELRCDPISGHTALYWYRQSLGQGLEFLIYFQGNSAPDKSGLPSDRFSAERTGGSVSTLTIQRTQQEDSAVYLCASSPIYTAGEQYFGPGTRLTVT.